The 23 T cell receptor beta chains in this list originate from one sample, sequenced in a study of Tregs in tolerant kidney transplant recipients. Measured with immunoSEQ multiplex PCR; TCRdb has only the in-frame clones, and not every one. This sample lists nearly 15,000 clones; its ten largest clones have less than 4%. The nonmyeloablative bone marrow transplants came from related graft donors, with transient mixed chimerism. Source: CD4+ T cells from blood (PBMCs), taken 12 months after the transplant. Every receptor here comes from a human patient who received a combined kidney and bone marrow transplant. Some T cells may be supplied by the graft donor.

As for this clone: The CDR3 extends 3 residues past the end of the read, so its final part is completed from the germline J gene. The V and J genes are TRBV5-4 and TRBJ2-5, with D perhaps TRBD2 (5 bases). Germline CDR1 SGHNT, CDR2 YYREEE (reference sequence). The CDR3 consists of 14 residues. The V and J ends lost 0 bases and 5 bases respectively, with 11 bases between them. The part of the CDR3 DNA that was read is TGTGCCAGCAGCTTGGTTGCGGGCGCGGAGACC. Translating it yields CASSLVAGAET. The entire CDR3 protein is CASSLVAGAETQYF.

Points on this clone: The read ends 3 residues before the CDR3 terminus; that terminus is restored from the germline J gene. This sequence joins TRBV19 and TRBJ1-4; D call uncertain. Trimming took 3 bases from V and 10 from J, leaving 15 bases between them. The germline V gene has CDR1 LNHDA and CDR2 SQIVND (reference sequence). The CDR3 contains 14 residues. The CDR3 bases that were read are TGTGCCAGTAGTATCGACGGTGTTGCGGGAAAA. Translated, it gives CASSIDGVAGK. The entire CDR3 is CASSIDGVAGKLFF.

CDR3 DNA, as far as it was read: TGTGCCAGCAGTTCTCCTGGGCCTGGGACTAGCGCGAACAATGAG. This codes for CASSSPGPGTSANNE. The full CDR3 is CASSSPGPGTSANNEQFF. The gene calls are TRBV28 and TRBJ2-1, with TRBD2 matching over 10 bases. Read coverage stops 3 residues before the CDR3 terminus; the germline J gene supplies the remainder. Germline V CDR1 and CDR2: MDHEN, SYDVKM. Trimming took 4 bases from V and 5 from J; bases not matched to a gene: 14. The CDR3 has 18 amino acids.

Its frequency marks this clone as large. The read terminates 3 residues ahead of where the CDR3 ends, so the germline J gene completes it. The chain couples TRBV7-2 to TRBJ2-5; D is perhaps TRBD2 (5 bases). Germline V gene sequence: CDR1 SGHTA, CDR2 FQGNSA. This CDR3 is 13 amino acids long. Trimming stripped 5 bases from V and 7 bases from J, with 14 bases between. This CDR3 is CASSPIRSGTQYF. The CDR3 bases that were read are TGTGCCAGCAGCCCAATTAGGAGCGGGACC.

Details on this clone: Read sequence stops 3 residues before the CDR3 end, and the germline J gene provides the missing end. The J gene is TRBJ2-3, the V gene TRBV7-3; 10 bases fit TRBD2. Germline V lookup: CDR1 SGHTA, CDR2 FQGTGA. The J segment lost 2 bases and the V segment lost 2 bases, leaving 4 bases of the junction unmatched. The CDR3 contains 16 residues. Partial CDR3 DNA: TGTGCCAGCAGCTTAGGAGCGGGAGGGCCCACAGATACG. Its translation is CASSLGAGGPTDT. Given in full, the CDR3 is CASSLGAGGPTDTQYF.

About this clone itself: The CDR3 end lies 3 residues beyond the end of the read and is filled in from the germline J gene. The chain joins TRBV5-1 to TRBJ1-1; 9 bases align to TRBD1. V lost 0 bases and J lost 5; bases outside the gene matches: 5. The germline V gene has CDR1 SGHRS and CDR2 YFSETQ. This CDR3 has 15 residues. This chain's CDR3 is CASSLATGGSTEAFF. The sequenced CDR3 bases are TGCGCCAGCAGCTTGGCTACAGGGGGCTCTACTGAA.

Points on this clone: The read halts 3 residues ahead of the CDR3 end, with the missing end drawn from the germline J gene. This chain joins TRBV5-1 and TRBJ1-4, with TRBD1 matching 8 bases. The CDR3 sequence is 16 residues long. CDR1 is SGHRS, CDR2 YFSETQ, per germline. The V segment lost 0 bases and the J segment 8 bases; nucleotides outside the gene matches: 9. CDR3 in amino acids: CASSLGRTGSHEKLFF. Partial CDR3 DNA: TGCGCCAGCAGCTTGGGCAGGACAGGGAGTCACGAAAAA.

As concerns this clone: From the germline J gene comes the end of the CDR3, since the read stops 3 residues before it. The chain couples TRBV30 to TRBJ1-4; 7 bases are a match to TRBD1. This CDR3 is 16 amino acids long. V gave up 0 bases and J gave up 8 bases; unmatched junction bases: 12. Germline V lookup: CDR1 GTSNPN, CDR2 SVGIG (reference sequence). CDR3: CAWSVPIDRAAEKLFF. The CDR3 bases that were read are TGTGCCTGGAGTGTACCTATCGACAGGGCTGCGGAAAAA.

On this clone: Read data end 3 residues before the CDR3 end; the end is taken from the germline J gene. V and J are TRBV7-9 and TRBJ1-4; D is possibly TRBD1 (6 bases). The V end lost 4 bases, the J end lost 3 bases, and 12 bases lay between the germline ends. The CDR3 has 15 amino acids. Germline assignment: CDR1 SEHNR and CDR2 FQNEAQ (reference sequence). The CDR3 is CASSYTGKSNEKLFF. Incomplete CDR3 DNA: TGTGCCAGCAGCTATACAGGGAAATCTAATGAAAAA.

Notes on this clone: The read halts 3 residues ahead of the CDR3 end, with the missing end drawn from the germline J gene. V is TRBV12-3 or TRBV12-4 and J is TRBJ2-1; D is uncertain. Trimming took off 6 bases at V and 0 bases at J, with 6 bases between the two ends. This CDR3 is 13 amino acids long. The CDR3 bases that were read are TGTGCCAGCAGCCCCAGCTCCTACAATGAG. Translation gives CASSPSSYNE. The whole CDR3 is CASSPSSYNEQFF.

For this clone: The read gets to within 3 residues of the CDR3 end, and the germline J gene fills in the rest. V is TRBV11-3 and J is TRBJ2-2; 8 nucleotides agree with TRBD2. The germline CDR1 and CDR2 sequences are SGHNT and YENEEA. The CDR3 is 15 residues long. V was clipped by 3 bases and J by 4 bases; unmatched bases: 4. CDR3 region: CASSFSGVGTGELFF. The CDR3 DNA, read in part, is TGTGCCAGCAGCTTTAGCGGGGTCGGCACCGGGGAG.

This clone ranks as medium-sized in terms of frequency. The read stops 3 residues short of the end of the CDR3; the missing end is completed from the germline J gene. This rearrangement joins TRBV6-2 or TRBV6-3 to TRBJ2-7; 7 bases match TRBD1. CDR1 MNHEY and CDR2 SVGEGT come from the germline V gene. Unmatched junction bases numbered 19, after V lost 10 bases and J lost 4 bases. The CDR3 runs to 16 residues. This CDR3 is CATQSPGQKRPYEQYF. The CDR3 bases that were read are TGTGCCACCCAAAGTCCGGGACAGAAAAGACCGTACGAG.

Remarks on this clone: Read coverage stops 3 residues before the CDR3 terminus; the germline J gene supplies the remainder. This chain joins TRBV6-2 or TRBV6-3 and TRBJ1-6; TRBD1 matches 11 bases. The CDR3 loop spans 16 amino acids. Germline assignment: CDR1 MNHEY and CDR2 SVGEGT. Losses at the gene ends were 6 bases for V and 9 bases for J; bases not matched to a gene: 10. CDR3 DNA (partial): TGTGCCAGCAGCCCGACGCCGGGACAGGGGGTTTCACCC. Encoded protein: CASSPTPGQGVSP. The whole CDR3 reads CASSPTPGQGVSPLHF.

Concerning this clone itself: The read terminates 3 residues ahead of where the CDR3 ends, so the germline J gene completes it. This chain joins TRBV2 and TRBJ2-1; 9 bases fit TRBD2. The CDR3 is 17 amino acids. Trimming cost V 2 bases and J 4 bases; bases outside gene matches: 9. In germline, CDR1 is SNHLY, CDR2 FYNNEI. The CDR3 region is CASSEFPSGTRYNEQFF. The part of the CDR3 DNA that was read is TGTGCCAGCAGTGAATTCCCTAGCGGGACTCGATACAATGAG.

Of note for this clone: Read coverage stops 3 residues before the CDR3 terminus; the germline J gene supplies the remainder. The rearrangement joins TRBV20-1 to TRBJ2-7; TRBD1 might be the D (5 bases). V shed 5 bases and J shed 0 bases, with 17 bases lying between them. CDR1 and CDR2 (germline): DFQATT, SNEGSKA (reference sequence). This CDR3 has 15 amino acids. Partial CDR3 DNA: TGCAGTGCTTCTGACAGTTCTCCCATCTCCTACGAG. This gives the protein CSASDSSPISYE. The CDR3 reads in full as CSASDSSPISYEQYF.

A word on this clone: The observed sequence ends 3 residues before the CDR3 terminus, with the missing tail filled in from the germline J gene. This rearrangement joins TRBV30 to TRBJ2-5; D unclear. Germline CDR1 and CDR2: GTSNPN and SVGIG (reference sequence). Trimming removed 2 bases at V and 5 bases at J, with 15 bases between. The length of the CDR3 is 14 residues. The CDR3 reads CAWSRLSNGETQYF. The part of the CDR3 DNA that was read is TGTGCCTGGAGTAGGTTATCGAACGGGGAGACC.

Points on this clone: Read data end 3 residues before the CDR3 end; the end is taken from the germline J gene. This rearrangement joins TRBV30 to TRBJ1-2; TRBD1 matches 7 bases. The CDR3 is 14 residues long. The junction had 5 bases not matched to a gene; V was cut back by 0 bases and J by 4 bases. Per the germline V gene, CDR1 is GTSNPN and CDR2 is SVGIG (reference sequence). The DNA read from the CDR3 is TGTGCCTGGAGTGTACGGACAGGCCTCTATGGC. This codes for CAWSVRTGLYG. From start to end, the CDR3 is CAWSVRTGLYGYTF.

Remarks on this clone: The read ends 3 residues early relative to the CDR3; the germline J gene fills the gap. The J gene is TRBJ2-3, the V gene TRBV18; 9 bases fit TRBD2. The length of the CDR3 is 16 residues. J gave up 4 bases and V 6 bases, and 11 bases lay outside the gene matches. In germline, CDR1 is KGHSH, CDR2 LQKENI. The covered CDR3 bases are TGTGCCAGCTCTCCTCGGGTAGCGGGAGTCCCAGATACG. It encodes CASSPRVAGVPDT. The CDR3 as a whole reads CASSPRVAGVPDTQYF.

By frequency, this clone registers medium-sized. The read is 3 residues too short to cover the CDR3 end, so that end is filled in from the germline J gene. The V gene is TRBV7-3, the J gene TRBJ2-5; 8 nucleotides align to TRBD2. Germline V lookup: CDR1 SGHTA, CDR2 FQGTGA. The CDR3 has 15 residues. J gave up 4 bases and V 5 bases, and 9 bases lay outside the gene matches. The part of the CDR3 DNA that was read is TGTGCCAGCAGCCCGGGACTAGGAGATCGAGAGACC. Its translation: CASSPGLGDRET. The CDR3, in full, reads CASSPGLGDRETQYF.

On this clone: Sequencing ends 3 residues short of the CDR3 end; the germline J gene provides the rest. The chain is built from TRBV2 and TRBJ2-3, with a weak D call TRBD2 (6 bases). Trimming took 5 bases from V and 4 from J, leaving 13 bases between them. Germline CDR1 is SNHLY and CDR2 is FYNNEI. The CDR3 runs to 14 residues. The CDR3 reads CASSWGVSADTQYF. The DNA read from the CDR3 is TGTGCCAGCAGTTGGGGGGTATCGGCAGATACG.

On this clone itself: The observed sequence ends 3 residues before the CDR3 terminus, with the missing tail filled in from the germline J gene. This chain connects TRBV29-1 to TRBJ1-1; no reliable D call. Germline V gene sequence: CDR1 SQVTM, CDR2 ANQGSEA. CDR3 length: 12 amino acids. With 3 bases removed from V and 4 bases from J, the gap between germline ends came to 9 bases. The CDR3 DNA, read in part, is TGCAGCGTTGACCGGGCGGGCACTGAA. It encodes CSVDRAGTE. The CDR3, in full, reads CSVDRAGTEAFF.

About this clone itself: The read ends 3 residues shy of where the CDR3 ends; the end is completed using the germline J gene. This chain joins TRBV24-1 and TRBJ2-7; 13 bases agree with TRBD2. The V gene's germline CDR1 is KGHDR and CDR2 SFDVKD. This CDR3 spans 16 amino acids. After removal of 6 bases from V and 6 bases from J, the junction contained 10 bases not matched to a gene. The sequenced CDR3 bases are TGTGCCACCAGTACCCAGGGACTAGCGGGAAAATCCGAG. This codes for CATSTQGLAGKSE. The complete CDR3 protein is CATSTQGLAGKSEQYF.

A note on this clone: The read finishes 3 residues shy of the CDR3 end, and the germline J gene is used to complete it. The chain uses TRBV5-1 and TRBJ2-1, with 7 bases fitting TRBD2. Per the germline V gene, CDR1 is SGHRS and CDR2 is YFSETQ. The CDR3 length is 12 residues. With V trimmed by 8 bases and J by 6 bases, 5 bases remained unmatched. The CDR3 here is CARREDFNEQFF. Partial CDR3 DNA: TGCGCCAGACGGGAGGACTTCAATGAG.